This TCR beta chain was sequenced in a study of blood T cells in healthy people across ages. It was with a sample-barcoded 5' primer and a J-beta primer mix that a second PCR of about 6 to 11 cycles was run. Each cDNA molecule was tagged by a template-switch adaptor with 12 random nucleotides. Sequencing yielded, for each sample, at least 3 million paired-end reads carrying CDR3. TCRdb itself ran the 5' RACE reads through MiXCR, one entry per CDR3 protein. Here the sample spans roughly 800,000 distinct CDR3 sequences, 58% being singletons. Germline V CDR1 and CDR2: SNHLY, FYNNEI. CDR3 length equals 14 residues. Trimming took 7 bases from V and 8 from J, leaving 20 bases between them.

The clonotype originates from a man aged 30 to 45 in good health. The sequenced sample consisted of blood. The rearrangement joins TRBV2 to TRBJ1-2; unclear D gene. Here the CDR3 reads CASTSKEADTGYTF. CDR3 in DNA: TGTGCCAGCACTTCAAAGGAGGCGGATACGGGCTACACCTTC.